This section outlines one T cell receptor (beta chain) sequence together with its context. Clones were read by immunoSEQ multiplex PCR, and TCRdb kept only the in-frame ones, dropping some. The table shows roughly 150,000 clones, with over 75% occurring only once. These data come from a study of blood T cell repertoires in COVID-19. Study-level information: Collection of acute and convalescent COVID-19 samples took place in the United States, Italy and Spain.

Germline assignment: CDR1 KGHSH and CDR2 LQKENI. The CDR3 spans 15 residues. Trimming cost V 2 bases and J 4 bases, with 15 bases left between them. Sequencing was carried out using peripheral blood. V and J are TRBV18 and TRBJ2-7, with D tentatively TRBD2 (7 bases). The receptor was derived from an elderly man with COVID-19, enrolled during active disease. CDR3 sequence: CASSPWLGGAYEQYF. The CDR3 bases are TGTGCCAGCTCACCATGGCTTGGGGGGGCATACGAGCAGTACTTC.